This T cell receptor beta chain comes out of a study of long-term antiretroviral therapy in people with HIV. Version v3.0 of the immunoSEQ assay ran at survey level. Profiling relied on immunoSEQ multiplex PCR, and the TCRdb table lists in-frame clones only, not all of them. The table has around 10,000 clones, roughly 89% seen once. At least two post-ART and at least one pre-ART PBMC sample were available for each donor. Samples held roughly 0.9-10 million cryopreserved PBMC before DNA extraction. Concerning this clone itself: Its specificity is unknown.

Germline values: CDR1 SGHRS, CDR2 YFSETQ. Trimming cost V 2 bases and J 2 bases; bases outside gene matches: 5. The CDR3 is 15 residues long. Study findings and constraints: Despite increasing after ART, diversity remained lower than that of transplant donor controls.

The genes are TRBV5-1 and TRBJ2-3; 7 bases are shared with TRBD2. The sequenced sample was unsorted PBMCs, obtained 0.3 years before starting antiretroviral therapy. The origin of this receptor is a man younger than 45 with HIV. The CDR3 nucleotides are TGCGCCAGCAGCTTTGACGGGAGGAACACAGATACGCAGTATTTT. Protein product: CASSFDGRNTDTQYF.